The rows below give T cell receptor beta chains drawn from one sample of a study of T cells after posttransplantation cyclophosphamide. Here immunoSEQ multiplex PCR was the method, and the copy in TCRdb shows in-frame clones only, minus some. The sample lists 15,000 to 17,000 clones, less than 90% occurring once. The sample in question was PBMCs, obtained roughly 57 weeks after allogeneic stem cell transplant with calcineurin inhibitor and methotrexate. These receptors originate from a male patient aged 18-30 years who received an allogeneic stem cell transplant from a related donor, was CMV-positive, and had no GVHD. Some of the T cells might come from the graft donor. The CDR3 runs from the conserved cysteine through the conserved F or W. A D gene is named only where the DNA matches it firmly. Only part of the rows carry a size: once, few, many, or a class if the clone is expanded.

J gene	V gene	clone size	D gene	CDR3 protein	CDR3 DNA
TRBJ2-6	TRBV6-1	once	TRBD1	CASSGQGFVTGANVLTF	TGTGCCAGCAGTGGACAGGGTTTTGTAACTGGGGCCAACGTCCTGACTTTC
TRBJ2-3	TRBV11-2	.	.	CASSTGGGDTQYF	TGTGCCAGCAGTACCGGAGGCGGAGATACGCAGTATTTT
TRBJ2-7	TRBV7-2	few	TRBD2	CASSSQPGGAYEQYF	TGTGCCAGCAGCTCCCAGCCGGGAGGAGCCTACGAGCAGTACTTC
TRBJ2-1	TRBV7-9	.	TRBD2	CASSRGVEGEQFF	TGTGCCAGCAGCCGGGGGGTGGAGGGTGAGCAGTTCTTC
TRBJ2-7	TRBV4-2	.	.	CASSQDHSGYEQYF	TGTGCCAGCAGCCAAGATCATAGCGGCTACGAGCAGTACTTC
TRBJ1-2	TRBV6-6	.	.	CASSYGEQREGYTF	TGTGCCAGCAGTTACGGGGAGCAGAGGGAGGGCTACACCTTC
TRBJ1-5	TRBV12-1	.	.	CASSVFVGEWLDSNQPQHF	TGTGCCAGCAGCGTGTTCGTCGGGGAGTGGCTGGATAGCAATCAGCCCCAGCATTTT
TRBJ2-1	TRBV29-1	few	TRBD2	CSVCLAGGRGESEQFF	TGCAGCGTTTGTTTAGCGGGAGGCAGGGGGGAGAGTGAGCAGTTCTTC
TRBJ1-4	TRBV5-5	few	.	CASSLAEGVGEKLFF	TGTGCCAGCAGCTTGGCCGAAGGGGTGGGTGAAAAACTGTTTTTT
TRBJ2-4	TRBV7-2	.	TRBD2	CASRLNLGLAGLNIQYF	TGTGCCAGCAGACTTAACCTAGGACTAGCGGGTCTGAACATTCAGTACTTC
TRBJ1-2	TRBV11-2	.	.	CASSLSKTVDYGYTF	TGTGCCAGCAGCTTAAGCAAGACTGTTGACTATGGCTACACCTTC
TRBJ2-5	TRBV5-4	.	TRBD2	CASSWSSGTVPKRQETQYF	TGTGCCAGCAGCTGGAGTAGCGGGACGGTCCCCAAGAGGCAAGAGACCCAGTACTTC
TRBJ2-3	TRBV7-6	.	TRBD2	CASSFAGGTDTQYF	TGTGCCAGCAGCTTCGCGGGGGGCACAGATACGCAGTATTTT
TRBJ2-7	TRBV5-1	.	TRBD1	CASSQDRGRSYEQYF	TGCGCCAGCAGCCAGGACAGGGGGCGATCCTACGAGCAGTACTTC
TRBJ2-3	TRBV7-8	.	TRBD2	CASSFRLAGGPDTQYF	TGTGCCAGCAGCTTCCGACTAGCGGGAGGGCCAGATACGCAGTATTTT
TRBJ2-3	TRBV20-1	.	.	CSAPGADTQYF	TGCAGTGCCCCAGGTGCAGATACGCAGTATTTT
TRBJ2-7	TRBV28	.	TRBD2	CASSFLAGGPYEQYF	TGTGCCAGCAGTTTCCTAGCGGGAGGCCCCTACGAGCAGTACTTC
TRBJ2-1	TRBV7-8	.	TRBD2	CASDGGDFREQFF	TGTGCCAGCGATGGGGGGGACTTTCGTGAGCAGTTCTTC
TRBJ2-1	TRBV14	once	.	CASSIVGEQFF	TGTGCCAGCAGCATTGTCGGTGAGCAGTTCTTC
TRBJ1-3	TRBV20-1	.	.	CSAGTGNTIYF	TGCAGTGCAGGGACAGGAAACACCATATATTTT
TRBJ2-7	TRBV27	once	TRBD2	CASSASGAVYEQYF	TGTGCCAGCAGTGCTAGCGGGGCAGTCTACGAGCAGTACTTC
TRBJ2-6	TRBV12-5	.	TRBD1	CASGQTGGSGANVLTF	TGTGCTAGTGGTCAAACAGGGGGCTCTGGGGCCAACGTCCTGACTTTC
TRBJ1-2	TRBV7-9	.	.	CASSADRSYGYTF	TGTGCCAGCAGCGCAGACAGGAGCTATGGCTACACCTTC
TRBJ1-2	TRBV5-1	.	TRBD1	CASSLAQGAGGYTF	TGCGCCAGCAGCTTGGCACAGGGGGCTGGTGGCTACACCTTC
TRBJ2-3	TRBV6-4	.	.	CASSDSPGEADTQYF	TGTGCCAGCAGTGACTCCCCAGGGGAAGCAGATACGCAGTATTTT
TRBJ2-7	TRBV4-1	.	TRBD1	CASSQELPGQGGEQYF	TGCGCCAGCAGCCAAGAACTTCCGGGACAGGGGGGCGAGCAGTACTTC
TRBJ1-6	TRBV30	.	TRBD1	CAWRTGGTYSPLHF	TGTGCCTGGAGGACAGGGGGCACGTATTCACCCCTCCACTTT
TRBJ2-7	TRBV7-3	.	TRBD1	CASSFTGQGPYEQYF	TGTGCCAGCAGCTTTACCGGACAGGGACCTTACGAGCAGTACTTC
TRBJ1-1	TRBV11-3	.	.	CASSQEGGTTEAFF	TGTGCCAGCAGCCAAGAAGGGGGAACCACTGAAGCTTTCTTT
TRBJ1-3	TRBV7-9	few	TRBD1	CASSYGQVPGNTIYF	TGTGCCAGCAGTTACGGACAGGTACCTGGAAACACCATATATTTT
TRBJ1-2	TRBV5-1	.	.	CASSAAAGRRYTF	TGCGCCAGCAGCGCGGCGGCAGGGCGACGCTACACCTTC
TRBJ2-7	TRBV5-1	.	TRBD2	CASRRNLAGGSYEQYF	TGCGCCAGCAGACGCAATTTAGCGGGAGGGTCCTACGAGCAGTACTTC
TRBJ2-3	TRBV5-4	.	.	CASSLGALGGTDTQYF	TGTGCCAGCAGCTTGGGAGCGCTCGGAGGCACAGATACGCAGTATTTT
TRBJ1-2	TRBV7-9	.	TRBD1	CASSSIQGAGHGYTF	TGTGCCAGCAGCTCTATTCAGGGGGCAGGGCATGGCTACACCTTC
TRBJ2-1	TRBV5-1	.	TRBD2	CASTLTSGPKMSEQFF	TGCGCCAGTACCCTTACTAGCGGCCCGAAGATGAGTGAGCAGTTCTTC
TRBJ1-4	TRBV18	.	TRBD1	CASSKRGGGLNEKLFF	TGTGCCAGCTCGAAACGCGGAGGGGGCCTTAATGAAAAACTGTTTTTT
TRBJ2-7	TRBV7-3	.	TRBD1	CASSSQGAYRDEQYF	TGTGCCAGCAGTTCGCAGGGGGCATACAGGGACGAGCAGTACTTC
TRBJ2-7	TRBV7-9	once	.	CASSFSEQYF	TGTGCCAGCAGCTTTAGCGAGCAGTACTTC
TRBJ2-2	TRBV7-3	.	TRBD2	CASSPTSGDTGELFF	TGTGCCAGCAGCCCCACTAGCGGAGACACCGGGGAGCTGTTTTTT
TRBJ2-2	TRBV6-5	.	TRBD1	CASSRLQGPGELFF	TGTGCCAGCAGCCGTTTACAGGGGCCCGGGGAGCTGTTTTTT
TRBJ2-3	TRBV18	few	TRBD2	CASSGTSGKSSTDTQYF	TGTGCCAGCTCCGGGACTAGCGGGAAGTCGAGCACAGATACGCAGTATTTT
TRBJ1-1	TRBV7-6	.	.	CASSLGEGHWNTEAFF	TGTGCCAGCAGCTTAGGTGAGGGACATTGGAACACTGAAGCTTTCTTT
TRBJ1-5	TRBV10-3	few	TRBD1	CAIRGGGGDGPQHF	TGTGCCATCAGGGGTGGAGGGGGCGACGGGCCCCAGCATTTT
TRBJ2-7	TRBV10-3	.	TRBD1	CAISVSGTAYEQYF	TGTGCCATCAGTGTATCCGGGACAGCCTACGAGCAGTACTTC
TRBJ2-2	TRBV5-1	once	TRBD2	CASSSPGLAGPNTGELFF	TGCGCCAGCAGCAGCCCGGGACTAGCGGGCCCGAACACCGGGGAGCTGTTTTTT
TRBJ1-5	TRBV2	.	.	CASSAVSQPQHF	TGTGCCAGCAGTGCTGTCAGTCAGCCCCAGCATTTT
TRBJ1-6	TRBV11-2	.	.	CASSFNIYNSPLHF	TGTGCCAGCAGCTTCAACATATATAATTCACCCCTCCACTTT
TRBJ2-7	TRBV4-3	.	TRBD2	CASSQYGTSDEQYF	TGCGCCAGCAGCCAATACGGGACTAGCGACGAGCAGTACTTC
TRBJ2-5	TRBV23-1	.	TRBD2	CASSYGTSGRNCETQYF	TGCGCCAGCAGCTATGGGACTAGCGGGAGAAATTGTGAGACCCAGTACTTC
TRBJ2-7	TRBV7-2	once	.	CASSLGANYEQYF	TGTGCCAGCAGCTTAGGGGCGAACTACGAGCAGTACTTC
TRBJ2-3	TRBV10-3	.	TRBD2	CAISRGLAADTQYF	TGTGCCATCAGTAGGGGCCTAGCGGCAGATACGCAGTATTTT
TRBJ2-7	TRBV27	.	TRBD2	CASSLNGRYEQYF	TGTGCCAGCAGTTTAAACGGGAGGTATGAGCAGTACTTC
TRBJ1-1	TRBV7-2	few	TRBD1	CASSRDSTGTQEAFF	TGTGCCAGCAGCAGAGACTCGACAGGGACCCAGGAGGCTTTCTTT
TRBJ1-1	TRBV6-5	.	.	CASSYSGANTEAFF	TGTGCCAGCAGTTACTCGGGGGCTAACACTGAAGCTTTCTTT
TRBJ2-1	TRBV29-1	.	TRBD2	CSVEDLWREGLSYNEQFF	TGCAGCGTTGAAGATCTCTGGCGGGAGGGCCTTTCCTACAATGAGCAGTTCTTC
TRBJ2-7	TRBV14	few	.	CATGRVYEQYF	TGTGCCACCGGCAGGGTATACGAGCAGTACTTC
TRBJ1-2	TRBV15	.	.	CATSEPGQNYGYTF	TGTGCCACCAGCGAACCGGGACAAAACTATGGCTACACCTTC
TRBJ2-3	TRBV7-3	.	.	CASSQVGADTQYF	TGTGCCAGCAGCCAAGTTGGGGCCGATACGCAGTATTTT
TRBJ2-1	TRBV11-1	.	TRBD2	CASSLGLAGGSWSEQFF	TGTGCCAGCAGCTTAGGTCTAGCGGGAGGGTCTTGGAGTGAGCAGTTCTTC